A selection of T cell receptor beta chains follows, all from one sample in a study of OX40 agonist ivuxolimab in advanced cancers. Here immunoSEQ multiplex PCR was the method, and the copy in TCRdb shows in-frame clones only, minus some. The table has around 66,000 clones, around 90% seen once. The sample was CD4+ or CD8+ T cells sorted from blood, taken in a trial of the OX40 agonist ivuxolimab. Source of these receptors: an adult with an advanced solid tumor such as melanoma, head and neck, liver or kidney cancer. The CDR3 runs from the conserved cysteine through the conserved F or W. Fields, in order: CDR3 protein, V gene, J gene, D gene. The D gene is left open where the match is weak.

CDR3 protein: CASSKPPDRAPYEQYF
V gene: TRBV21-1
J gene: TRBJ2-7
D gene: -

CDR3 protein: CASSRTGGRGNTIYF
V gene: TRBV6-6
J gene: TRBJ1-3
D gene: TRBD1

CDR3 protein: CASSLVETSYEQYF
V gene: TRBV7-9
J gene: TRBJ2-7
D gene: -

CDR3 protein: CASVDSYSNQPQHF
V gene: TRBV2
J gene: TRBJ1-5
D gene: -

CDR3 protein: CASRETADYQPQHF
V gene: TRBV6-5
J gene: TRBJ1-5
D gene: -

CDR3 protein: CASSLEPGSNTGELFF
V gene: TRBV5-1
J gene: TRBJ2-2
D gene: -

CDR3 protein: CASSESAWREQYF
V gene: TRBV10-1
J gene: TRBJ2-7
D gene: -

CDR3 protein: CASSANTGTGVTYTQYF
V gene: TRBV4-1
J gene: TRBJ2-3
D gene: TRBD1

CDR3 protein: CASSYSRTENTEAFF
V gene: TRBV5-1
J gene: TRBJ1-1
D gene: -

CDR3 protein: CASSMTWGQGASGQYF
V gene: TRBV19
J gene: TRBJ2-7
D gene: TRBD1

CDR3 protein: CASSYPGPSSYNEQFF
V gene: TRBV6-5
J gene: TRBJ2-1
D gene: -

CDR3 protein: CAIAGSGTVNSPLHF
V gene: TRBV10-3
J gene: TRBJ1-6
D gene: TRBD1

CDR3 protein: CASSPDAGGPKQFF
V gene: TRBV10-1
J gene: TRBJ2-1
D gene: TRBD2

CDR3 protein: CASSPRDRDQPQHF
V gene: TRBV18
J gene: TRBJ1-5
D gene: TRBD1

CDR3 protein: CASSVEFGTQYF
V gene: TRBV9
J gene: TRBJ2-3
D gene: -

CDR3 protein: CASSKDPPSGGRLTSTDTQYF
V gene: TRBV7-6
J gene: TRBJ2-3
D gene: TRBD2

CDR3 protein: CASRDAGQGKVEQYF
V gene: TRBV6-5
J gene: TRBJ2-7
D gene: TRBD1

CDR3 protein: CASSLVGQGANNEQFF
V gene: TRBV5-1
J gene: TRBJ2-1
D gene: TRBD1

CDR3 protein: CASSPRGAGVQPQHF
V gene: TRBV5-6
J gene: TRBJ1-5
D gene: -

CDR3 protein: CASSLDIDPRPTDTQYF
V gene: TRBV11-2
J gene: TRBJ2-3
D gene: -

CDR3 protein: CAWRQGGAGELFF
V gene: TRBV30
J gene: TRBJ2-2
D gene: -

CDR3 protein: CASSLLAGGTDTQYF
V gene: TRBV5-1
J gene: TRBJ2-3
D gene: TRBD2

CDR3 protein: CASSDRSAGATEAFF
V gene: TRBV6-4
J gene: TRBJ1-1
D gene: -

CDR3 protein: CASSQQGGTNEKLFF
V gene: TRBV5-1
J gene: TRBJ1-4
D gene: -

CDR3 protein: CASSFGQVANYGYTF
V gene: TRBV5-1
J gene: TRBJ1-2
D gene: TRBD1

CDR3 protein: CASSRRDTNTEAFF
V gene: TRBV19
J gene: TRBJ1-1
D gene: -

CDR3 protein: CASSLEGVRTDTQYF
V gene: TRBV5-4
J gene: TRBJ2-3
D gene: -

CDR3 protein: CASSPPGTGGSGYTF
V gene: TRBV6-5
J gene: TRBJ1-2
D gene: TRBD1

CDR3 protein: CASGKEIRETQYF
V gene: TRBV5-1
J gene: TRBJ2-5
D gene: -

CDR3 protein: CASSVGGQAPYGYTF
V gene: TRBV9
J gene: TRBJ1-2
D gene: TRBD1

CDR3 protein: CASSPLPSGEGNEQFF
V gene: TRBV5-5
J gene: TRBJ2-1
D gene: TRBD2

CDR3 protein: CASSKAGGRSYEQYF
V gene: TRBV21-1
J gene: TRBJ2-7
D gene: -

CDR3 protein: CASSGQGMNEQFF
V gene: TRBV5-1
J gene: TRBJ2-1
D gene: TRBD1

CDR3 protein: CASGLYRDSYEQYF
V gene: TRBV12-5
J gene: TRBJ2-7
D gene: -

CDR3 protein: CASSQGPMNTEAFF
V gene: TRBV7-3
J gene: TRBJ1-1
D gene: -

CDR3 protein: CASSGERDPGLINYGYTF
V gene: TRBV28
J gene: TRBJ1-2
D gene: -

CDR3 protein: CASSGPRTGGSPLHF
V gene: TRBV5-4
J gene: TRBJ1-6
D gene: -